These T cell receptor beta chains were read from a single sample in a study of T cells in Graves' hyperthyroidism and ophthalmopathy. TCRdb independently ran MiXCR on the multiplex PCR reads; one entry per CDR3 protein. The data show about 400,000 distinct CDR3 sequences, 13% to 15% seen once. Sequenced input: blood. The receptors come from a woman younger than 45 with Graves' ophthalmopathy. Each CDR3 is given with its conserved first and last residue. The D gene is left open where the match is weak. The size field is filled for only some rows; it gives once, few, many or a size class.

TRBV3-1	TRBJ1-4	many	TRBD1	CASSQEGTGASGEKLFF	TGTGCCAGCAGCCAAGAGGGGACAGGGGCCTCGGGTGAAAAACTGTTTTTT
TRBV18	TRBJ1-1	.	TRBD1	CASSPGTGASEAFF	TGTGCCAGCTCACCGGGGACAGGGGCCTCTGAAGCTTTCTTT
TRBV28	TRBJ2-7	.	.	CASRGVMTYEQYF	TGTGCCAGCAGGGGAGTAATGACCTACGAGCAGTACTTC
TRBV20-1	TRBJ1-1	many	TRBD1	CSARDYRGTGGRTEAFF	TGCAGTGCTAGAGATTACAGGGGGACAGGGGGTCGCACTGAAGCTTTCTTT
TRBV7-9	TRBJ2-7	many	TRBD2	CASSLVRGGTYEQYF	TGTGCCAGCAGCTTAGTTCGCGGGGGGACCTACGAGCAGTACTTC
TRBV12-3/TRBV12-4	TRBJ2-2	many	.	CASSFEGKLSTGELFF	TGTGCCAGCAGTTTTGAGGGGAAGTTAAGTACCGGGGAGCTGTTTTTT
TRBV9	TRBJ1-2	many	.	CASSVATGPTRGGNYGYTF	TGTGCCAGCAGCGTAGCTACGGGCCCAACACGAGGGGGTAACTATGGCTACACCTTC
TRBV13	TRBJ1-5	many	.	CASSESSSNQPQHF	TGTGCCAGCAGCGAATCAAGTAGCAATCAGCCCCAGCATTTT
TRBV4-1	TRBJ2-3	many	TRBD2	CASSLTSVETQYF	TGCGCCAGCAGCCTAACTAGCGTTGAGACGCAGTATTTT
TRBV24-1	TRBJ2-3	many	TRBD2	CATSDQAGGAMDTQYF	TGTGCCACCAGTGACCAAGCGGGGGGGGCGATGGATACGCAGTATTTT
TRBV12-3/TRBV12-4	TRBJ1-3	many	.	CASSTAYSGNTIYF	TGTGCCAGCAGTACAGCTTACTCTGGAAACACCATATATTTT
TRBV12-3/TRBV12-4	TRBJ1-1	many	.	CASSLSAYRSEAFF	TGTGCCAGCAGTTTATCCGCCTACAGGAGTGAAGCTTTCTTT
TRBV27	TRBJ2-7	many	TRBD1	CASSTRDRAYVPYEQYF	TGTGCCAGCAGTACAAGGGACAGGGCATATGTGCCCTACGAGCAGTACTTC
TRBV7-3	TRBJ2-1	many	TRBD2	CASSLNAGGTVIYNEQFF	TGTGCCAGCAGCTTAAATGCGGGGGGGACCGTGATTTACAATGAGCAGTTCTTC
TRBV2	TRBJ1-5	.	TRBD1	CASHRGQGFNQPQHF	TGTGCCAGCCATCGGGGACAGGGCTTCAATCAGCCCCAGCATTTT
TRBV10-1	TRBJ2-2	few	.	CASTGVVGGELFF	TGCGCCAGCACAGGGGTGGTTGGCGGGGAGCTGTTTTTT
TRBV20-1	TRBJ2-5	many	.	CSAPLLGETQYF	TGCAGTGCTCCCCTCCTAGGAGAGACCCAGTACTTC
TRBV7-2	TRBJ1-5	many	.	CASSSYGGGNNQPQHF	TGTGCCAGCAGCAGCTACGGGGGGGGGAACAATCAGCCCCAGCATTTT
TRBV2	TRBJ2-2	many	.	CASRPRAITGELFF	TGTGCCAGCAGGCCACGGGCCATCACCGGGGAACTGTTTTTT
TRBV27	TRBJ2-7	.	TRBD1	CASRRGQAFDYEQYF	TGTGCCAGCAGACGGGGACAGGCCTTTGACTACGAGCAGTACTTC
TRBV2	TRBJ2-2	many	.	CASREQGPTGELFF	TGTGCCAGCAGGGAACAGGGTCCCACCGGGGAGCTGTTTTTT
TRBV7-2	TRBJ2-2	many	TRBD1	CASSLGGRAGELFF	TGTGCCAGCAGCCTAGGGGGCAGGGCCGGGGAGCTGTTTTTT
TRBV12-3/TRBV12-4	TRBJ1-2	many	.	CASSFGDPGGYTF	TGTGCCAGCTCGTTCGGGGATCCGGGTGGCTACACCTTC
TRBV28	TRBJ2-5	many	TRBD2	CASRRSGGETQYF	TGTGCCAGCAGGCGGTCGGGAGGAGAGACCCAGTACTTC
TRBV9	TRBJ1-1	few	.	CASSTSGHLNTEAFF	TGTGCCAGCAGCACATCGGGACACTTGAACACTGAAGCTTTCTTT
TRBV6-1	TRBJ1-1	many	TRBD1	CASREGAGNTEAFF	TGTGCCAGCAGGGAGGGGGCCGGGAACACTGAAGCTTTCTTT
TRBV28	TRBJ1-2	many	.	CASSRQANYGYTF	TGTGCCAGCAGTAGACAGGCTAACTATGGCTACACCTTC
TRBV30	TRBJ2-4	many	.	CAWSEGGPWLAKNIQYF	TGTGCCTGGAGCGAAGGGGGGCCCTGGTTGGCCAAAAACATTCAGTACTTC
TRBV6-1	TRBJ1-1	many	.	CASSELLRRTGEAFF	TGTGCCAGCAGTGAATTACTGAGGCGGACCGGTGAAGCTTTCTTT
TRBV19	TRBJ2-5	few	.	CAIPSVLRDEGQETQYF	TGTGCCATCCCGTCAGTACTCCGCGACGAGGGCCAAGAGACCCAGTACTTC
TRBV11-2	TRBJ2-5	many	TRBD2	CASSIGTSLDQETQYF	TGTGCCAGCAGCATCGGGACTAGCCTGGATCAGGAGACCCAGTACTTC
TRBV5-5	TRBJ1-1	many	.	CASSLREFMNTEAFF	TGTGCCAGCAGCTTGCGGGAATTCATGAACACTGAAGCTTTCTTT
TRBV12-3/TRBV12-4	TRBJ2-3	.	TRBD2	CASKPLPGLASTDTQYF	TGTGCCAGCAAACCACTCCCGGGACTAGCCAGCACAGATACGCAGTATTTT
TRBV14	TRBJ2-2	many	TRBD1	CASSPTGVNRELFF	TGTGCCAGCAGCCCGACAGGGGTGAATCGGGAGCTGTTTTTT
TRBV5-4	TRBJ1-2	.	TRBD1	CASSYRGQGPNYGYTF	TGTGCCAGCAGTTACAGGGGACAGGGACCTAACTATGGCTACACCTTC
TRBV7-9	TRBJ1-5	many	TRBD1	CASSLSDRASQPQHF	TGTGCCAGCAGCTTATCCGACAGGGCGTCCCAGCCCCAGCATTTT
TRBV2	TRBJ2-5	many	TRBD1	CASREGQGRETQYF	TGTGCCAGCAGGGAGGGACAGGGGAGAGAGACCCAGTACTTC
TRBV7-2	TRBJ1-2	many	.	CASSLVQGGNYGYTF	TGTGCCAGCAGCTTAGTTCAAGGGGGAAACTATGGCTACACCTTC
TRBV27	TRBJ2-2	many	TRBD1	CASSPSGGDLPGELFF	TGTGCCAGCAGTCCCTCAGGGGGCGATTTACCCGGGGAGCTGTTTTTT
TRBV2	TRBJ1-1	many	.	CASSAPTGLDKSNTEAFF	TGTGCCAGCAGCGCTCCCACGGGCTTGGATAAATCGAACACTGAAGCTTTCTTT
TRBV6-2/TRBV6-3	TRBJ2-1	.	.	CTSSYSLNEQFF	TGTACCAGCAGTTACTCTCTCAATGAGCAGTTCTTC
TRBV7-9	TRBJ1-4	many	.	CASSGRGGRSGEKLFF	TGTGCCAGCAGCGGCCGTGGGGGGCGAAGCGGTGAAAAACTGTTTTTT
TRBV6-1	TRBJ2-5	many	.	CASSSQTVQETQYF	TGTGCCAGCAGTTCCCAGACAGTCCAAGAGACCCAGTACTTC
TRBV28	TRBJ1-5	many	.	CASNGQNNQPQHF	TGTGCCAGCAATGGACAGAACAATCAGCCCCAGCATTTT
TRBV12-3/TRBV12-4	TRBJ1-5	.	TRBD1	CASAPEGTGEGNQPQHF	TGTGCCAGCGCTCCCGAGGGGACAGGGGAGGGGAATCAGCCCCAGCATTTT
TRBV4-1	TRBJ2-7	few	.	CASSQQALRGEQYF	TGCGCCAGCAGCCAACAGGCCTTGAGGGGTGAGCAGTACTTC
TRBV27	TRBJ1-1	many	.	CASSKTSANTEAFF	TGTGCCAGCAGCAAAACTTCAGCGAACACTGAAGCTTTCTTT
TRBV2	TRBJ1-2	many	TRBD1	CASSEAGGGFGYTF	TGTGCCAGCAGTGAGGCAGGGGGCGGGTTTGGCTACACCTTC
TRBV6-5	TRBJ2-3	.	.	CASSYSQLQRGDTQYF	TGTGCCAGCAGTTACTCACAGCTCCAAAGGGGAGATACGCAGTATTTT
TRBV15	TRBJ2-3	many	TRBD2	CATSRTLAGGDTDTQYF	TGTGCCACCAGCAGAACCCTAGCGGGGGGTGACACAGATACGCAGTATTTT
TRBV4-1	TRBJ2-1	.	.	CASSQISSCNEQFF	TGCGCCAGCAGCCAAATAAGCTCCTGCAATGAGCAGTTCTTC